This is a list of T cell receptor beta chains from one sample in a study of cytomegalovirus exposure and HLA in healthy donors. Profiled with immunoSEQ multiplex PCR; TCRdb holds only in-frame clones, not every one. The data contain under 200,000 clones, around 80% of them singletons. The sample was PBMCs. These receptors were taken from a woman between 40 and 55 years old in good health and CMV-seronegative. Each CDR3 is given with its conserved first and last residue. A D gene is named only where the DNA matches it firmly. Clone size is stated in some rows and not others, as once, few, many or a class when expanded.

TGTGCCAGCACAGGGGGGCACACCGGGGAGCTGTTTTTT	CASTGGHTGELFF	TRBJ2-2	.	TRBV9	once
TGTGCCAGCAGCCGACAGCTTACATCTCCTGGCTACACCTTC	CASSRQLTSPGYTF	TRBJ1-2	.	TRBV6-5	.
TGTGCCAGCAGTAAAATCGGAGGCAGGTCAACCGGAAACACCATATATTTT	CASSKIGGRSTGNTIYF	TRBJ1-3	.	TRBV7-9	.
TGTGCCAGTGTAGGGGTTCATGGCTACACCTTC	CASVGVHGYTF	TRBJ1-2	.	TRBV19	.
TGTGCCAGCAGTTTATCAAGGGGGCCGGATGAAGCTTTCTTT	CASSLSRGPDEAFF	TRBJ1-1	TRBD1	TRBV27	few
TGTGCCAGCAGCCCCCGGGGGAACGGGGAGCTGTTTTTT	CASSPRGNGELFF	TRBJ2-2	.	TRBV11-3	.
TGTGCCAGCAGCTTGAACCGGGGAACCTACGAGCAGTACTTC	CASSLNRGTYEQYF	TRBJ2-7	.	TRBV11-3	.
TGTGCCAGCAGTTTCTTCAGCGGCATTGAGCAGTTCTTC	CASSFFSGIEQFF	TRBJ2-1	.	TRBV27	.
TGTGCCACCAGCCCGGGGGTAGATACGCAGTATTTT	CATSPGVDTQYF	TRBJ2-3	.	TRBV15	.
TGCGCCAGCAGCCCGAACACCGGGGGTAGCACAGATACGCAGTATTTT	CASSPNTGGSTDTQYF	TRBJ2-3	.	TRBV5-1	.
TGTGCCAGTAGTATAGAGCCTAGCGGGCTCAACAATGAGCAGTTCTTC	CASSIEPSGLNNEQFF	TRBJ2-1	TRBD2	TRBV19	.
TGTGCCAGCAGCTTGATATCCCCGGGCACTGAAGCTTTCTTT	CASSLISPGTEAFF	TRBJ1-1	.	TRBV5-4	.
TGTGCCAGCAGCTTAAGGCAGGGGGGTGAAGCTTTCTTT	CASSLRQGGEAFF	TRBJ1-1	TRBD1	TRBV7-3	.
TGTGCCAGCAGTGGCTCCGGGACAGTCTCCTACGAGCAGTACTTC	CASSGSGTVSYEQYF	TRBJ2-7	TRBD1	TRBV6-1	once
TGTGCCAGCAGCCATCGGACTAGCGGGGGGCTCGAGCAGTTCTTC	CASSHRTSGGLEQFF	TRBJ2-1	TRBD2	TRBV28	.
TGTGCCTGGAGTGTTCTAGCGGGGGTACAAGAGACCCAGTACTTC	CAWSVLAGVQETQYF	TRBJ2-5	TRBD2	TRBV30	.
TGTGCCAGCCGGACAGGGGGCTACAATGAGCAGTTCTTC	CASRTGGYNEQFF	TRBJ2-1	TRBD1	TRBV5-6	.
TGCGCCAGCAGCTTTGGACTAGTGACAGATACGCAGTATTTT	CASSFGLVTDTQYF	TRBJ2-3	TRBD2	TRBV5-1	few
TGTGCCAGCAGCCCCCGACAGGGTGGCACCGGGGAGCTGTTTTTT	CASSPRQGGTGELFF	TRBJ2-2	TRBD1	TRBV11-3	.
TGTGCCAGCAGCCCCCACAGGGGCGACGACGAGCAGTACTTC	CASSPHRGDDEQYF	TRBJ2-7	TRBD1	TRBV9	.
TGTGCCAGCAGTTACTCGAAGGGGTCCTACGAGCAGTACTTC	CASSYSKGSYEQYF	TRBJ2-7	.	TRBV6-6	.
TGTGCTAGCAGCTTAGGTGCAGGGGGAGAGACCCAGTACTTC	CASSLGAGGETQYF	TRBJ2-5	TRBD1	TRBV7-7	.
TGTGCCAGCAGTATGAGAAGTGGAAACACCATATATTTT	CASSMRSGNTIYF	TRBJ1-3	.	TRBV6-1	few
TGTGCCAGCAGCCGAGGACAGCAGAATGAATACAACATGAACACTGAAGCTTTCTTT	CASSRGQQNEYNMNTEAFF	TRBJ1-1	.	TRBV11-2	.